A selection of T cell receptor beta chains follows, all from one sample in a study of long-term antiretroviral therapy in people with HIV. Sequenced by immunoSEQ multiplex PCR; TCRdb stores in-frame clones only, minus some. The repertoire holds over 25,000 clones, with 97% as singletons. This sample comprised unsorted PBMCs, obtained 7.6 years after starting antiretroviral therapy. The receptors come from a man aged 30-40 years with HIV. The CDR3 runs from the conserved cysteine through the conserved F or W. The D gene is left open where the match is weak. Some rows have no size entry. The others give once, few or many, or a class for an expanded clone.

>-|TRBJ2-1|once|TRBV7-2|12
CASSLGPSKTFF
TGTGCCAGCAGCTTAGGTCCTAGCAAAACCTTCTTC
>-|TRBJ2-1|-|TRBV6-1|13
CASQNGLWDEQFF
TGTGCCAGTCAGAACGGCCTTTGGGATGAGCAGTTCTTC
>-|TRBJ2-2|-|TRBV4-1|13
CASSQVSTGELFF
TGCGCCAGCAGCCAAGTAAGCACCGGGGAGCTGTTTTTT
>-|TRBJ2-7|-|TRBV19|14
CASSTSYGSYEQYF
TGTGCCAGTAGTACCTCATATGGTTCCTACGAGCAGTACTTC
>-|TRBJ2-2|-|TRBV7-3|13
CASSPVGVGELFF
TGTGCCAGCAGCCCAGTAGGGGTCGGGGAGCTGTTTTTT
>TRBD2|TRBJ2-3|-|TRBV9|14
CASSGSGSTDTQYF
TGTGCCAGCAGCGGTAGCGGGAGCACAGATACGCAGTATTTT
>TRBD2|TRBJ2-5|-|TRBV5-1|14
CASSFLAGDETQYF
TGCGCCAGCAGCTTTCTAGCGGGAGATGAGACCCAGTACTTC
>TRBD2|TRBJ2-7|once|TRBV14|14
CASSRTSGHWEQYF
TGTGCCAGCAGCCGAACTAGCGGGCATTGGGAGCAGTACTTC
>TRBD2|TRBJ2-7|-|TRBV7-2|16
CASSRGDSGRLYEQYF
TGTGCCAGCAGCCGGGGGGATAGCGGGAGGTTATACGAGCAGTACTTC
>-|TRBJ1-2|-|TRBV7-9|14
CASSLRPQGQGYTF
TGTGCCAGCAGCTTACGCCCCCAGGGGCAGGGCTACACCTTC
>-|TRBJ2-7|-|TRBV10-3|14
CAISDQGSNYEQYF
TGTGCCATCAGCGACCAGGGGTCCAATTACGAGCAGTACTTC
>TRBD2|TRBJ2-2|-|TRBV9|17
CASSVGLSGRETGELFF
TGTGCCAGCAGCGTAGGCCTAAGCGGGAGAGAAACCGGGGAGCTGTTTTTT
>-|TRBJ1-1|-|TRBV5-4|13
CASSLYGTRGAFF
TGTGCCAGCAGCTTGTACGGGACCCGGGGAGCTTTCTTT
>TRBD2|TRBJ2-1|once|TRBV7-6|16
CASSLEWGGAYNEQFF
TGTGCCAGCAGCTTAGAGTGGGGGGGGGCCTACAATGAGCAGTTCTTC
>-|TRBJ1-3|-|TRBV5-5|14
CASSSSAQTGTIYF
TGTGCCAGCAGCTCAAGTGCCCAAACAGGCACCATATATTTT
>-|TRBJ2-1|-|TRBV7-9|12
CASRDSYNEQFF
TGTGCCAGCAGGGACAGCTACAATGAGCAGTTCTTC
>-|TRBJ2-7|once|TRBV4-2|15
CASSQVMGSTYEQYF
TGTGCCAGCAGCCAAGTTATGGGCAGCACCTACGAGCAGTACTTC
>-|TRBJ1-2|-|TRBV19|12
CASSLGRYGYTF
TGTGCCAGTAGTTTGGGTCGTTATGGCTACACCTTC
>-|TRBJ1-4|-|TRBV9|12
CASSGEAKKLFF
TGTGCCAGCAGCGGGGAAGCGAAAAAACTGTTTTTT
>-|TRBJ2-3|-|TRBV9|16
CASSIDRAGASDTQYF
TGTGCCAGCAGCATCGACCGGGCGGGGGCCTCAGATACGCAGTATTTT
>TRBD1|TRBJ2-2|-|TRBV2|14
CASSAQGDTGELFF
TGTGCCAGCAGTGCACAGGGGGACACCGGGGAGCTGTTTTTT
>-|TRBJ2-2|-|TRBV15|17
CATGGQQDPLRTGELFF
TGTGCCACCGGGGGCCAACAGGATCCCCTTCGCACCGGGGAGCTGTTTTTT
>TRBD1|TRBJ1-2|-|TRBV6-4|13
CASSSGTGVSYTF
TGTGCCAGCAGCTCCGGGACAGGGGTGAGCTACACCTTC
>-|TRBJ2-5|-|TRBV7-9|14
CASSLKGRKETQYF
TGTGCCAGCAGCTTGAAGGGGCGAAAAGAGACCCAGTACTTC
>-|TRBJ1-2|once|TRBV7-9|13
CASSFGSGYGYTF
TGTGCCAGCAGCTTTGGGAGTGGCTATGGCTACACCTTC
>-|TRBJ1-2|-|TRBV6-6|11
CASSAGYGYTF
TGTGCCAGCAGTGCAGGTTATGGCTACACCTTC
>-|TRBJ1-1|-|TRBV25-1|14
CASRKAGTSTEAFF
TGTGCCAGCAGAAAGGCAGGGACGAGCACTGAAGCTTTCTTT
>TRBD2|TRBJ2-2|-|TRBV10-3|16
CATGLAGGENTGELFF
TGTGCCACCGGACTAGCGGGAGGGGAGAACACCGGGGAGCTGTTTTTT
>-|TRBJ2-7|-|TRBV7-9|12
CASSQGRTEQYF
TGTGCCAGCAGCCAAGGACGGACTGAGCAGTACTTC
>-|TRBJ2-3|-|TRBV15|13
CATKVGGTDTQYF
TGTGCCACCAAGGTAGGGGGCACAGATACGCAGTATTTT
>-|TRBJ2-6|-|TRBV10-3|18
CAIMEDPGAKSGANVLTF
TGTGCCATCATGGAGGATCCCGGGGCTAAATCTGGGGCCAACGTCCTGACTTTC
>TRBD1|TRBJ1-5|-|TRBV6-1|15
CASKPGQGFGQPQHF
TGTGCCAGCAAGCCGGGACAGGGGTTCGGTCAGCCCCAGCATTTT
>-|TRBJ1-5|-|TRBV6-6|14
CASVRHSSNQPQHF
TGTGCCAGCGTTAGGCATTCTAGCAATCAGCCCCAGCATTTT
>-|TRBJ1-1|-|TRBV12-5|13
CASGETANTEAFF
TGTGCTAGTGGCGAGACAGCGAACACTGAAGCTTTCTTT
>-|TRBJ1-1|-|TRBV19|12
CASSPVGTEAFF
TGTGCCAGTAGTCCAGTGGGCACTGAAGCTTTCTTT
>-|TRBJ2-5|-|TRBV10-3|14
CAIRTGSGGETQYF
TGTGCCATCAGAACAGGGTCTGGGGGAGAGACCCAGTACTTC
>-|TRBJ1-5|-|TRBV10-3|16
CAISETGQTITQPQHF
TGTGCCATCAGTGAGACAGGGCAGACTATTACCCAGCCCCAGCATTTT
>TRBD1|TRBJ2-2|-|TRBV6-6|15
CASRSGTGSVGELFF
TGTGCCAGCAGATCCGGGACAGGGTCTGTCGGGGAGCTGTTTTTT
>-|TRBJ1-6|-|TRBV5-8|16
CASSRGGARYNSPLHF
TGTGCCAGCAGCCGAGGGGGGGCGCGGTATAATTCACCCCTCCACTTT
>-|TRBJ2-1|-|TRBV20-1|11
CSAPNYNEQFF
TGCAGTGCCCCGAACTACAATGAGCAGTTCTTC
>-|TRBJ2-3|-|TRBV9|13
CASSVQPGDTQYF
TGTGCCAGCAGCGTCCAACCCGGAGATACGCAGTATTTT
>TRBD1|TRBJ1-5|-|TRBV19|13
CASKGQGHQPQHF
TGTGCCAGTAAAGGACAGGGTCACCAGCCCCAGCATTTT
>-|TRBJ2-7|-|TRBV25-1|14
CASSEDRTVYEQYF
TGTGCCAGCAGTGAAGATAGGACGGTTTACGAGCAGTACTTC
>-|TRBJ2-2|-|TRBV7-2|10
CATGREELFF
TGTGCCACCGGGAGAGAGGAGCTGTTTTTT
>TRBD2|TRBJ2-1|-|TRBV10-3|13
CAISILGRYEQFF
TGTGCCATCAGTATCCTCGGGAGGTATGAGCAGTTCTTC
>TRBD1|TRBJ2-5|-|TRBV10-2|13
CASKISGGETQYF
TGCGCCAGCAAAATTTCAGGGGGAGAGACCCAGTACTTC
>-|TRBJ1-1|-|TRBV19|15
CASIARAGPSTEAFF
TGTGCCAGTATCGCCCGGGCAGGGCCGAGCACTGAAGCTTTCTTT
>TRBD2|TRBJ2-3|-|TRBV4-2|16
CASSQAGLAGTDTQYF
TGTGCCAGCAGCCAGGCGGGACTAGCGGGTACAGATACGCAGTATTTT
>TRBD1|TRBJ1-2|-|TRBV4-1|16
CASSSPTGGVGFGYTF
TGCGCCAGCAGCTCACCTACAGGGGGCGTAGGTTTCGGCTACACCTTC
>-|TRBJ2-1|-|TRBV7-3|13
CASSLTRGYEQFF
TGTGCCAGCAGCTTGACCAGGGGATATGAGCAGTTCTTC
>-|TRBJ1-3|once|TRBV9|16
CASSSSGGRVGNTIYF
TGTGCCAGCAGCTCTAGTGGGGGGCGCGTTGGAAACACCATATATTTT
>-|TRBJ2-3|-|TRBV7-2|13
CASSTNRADTQYF
TGTGCCAGCAGTACTAACAGAGCAGATACGCAGTATTTT
>-|TRBJ1-2|-|TRBV6-5|15
CASSRSNRETYGYTF
TGTGCCAGCAGCAGAAGTAACAGGGAGACCTATGGCTACACCTTC
>TRBD1|TRBJ1-1|-|TRBV6-1|14
CASVPFRQGTEAFF
TGTGCCAGCGTTCCCTTCAGACAGGGTACTGAAGCTTTCTTT
>-|TRBJ1-5|-|TRBV30|13
CAWSVGRNQPQHF
TGTGCCTGGAGTGTAGGGCGCAATCAGCCCCAGCATTTT
>-|TRBJ2-2|-|TRBV9|14
CASSVEPSVGELFF
TGTGCCAGCAGCGTAGAGCCTAGCGTGGGGGAGCTGTTTTTT
>-|TRBJ2-2|-|TRBV9|16
CASSVDGTIATGELFF
TGTGCCAGCAGCGTAGACGGGACCATCGCTACCGGGGAGCTGTTTTTT
>-|TRBJ2-1|-|TRBV4-3|17
CASSQGFGLSLANEQFF
TGCGCCAGCAGCCAAGGTTTTGGCCTCAGTTTGGCCAATGAGCAGTTCTTC
>TRBD2|TRBJ2-1|-|TRBV5-1|13
CASSPQVAGEQFF
TGCGCCAGCAGCCCCCAAGTAGCGGGTGAGCAGTTCTTC